The clone carrying this T cell receptor (beta chain) was seen repeatedly, ten times or more. The antigen is not known. Sequencing of 15-18 subjects in each run yielded over 200 million TCR-beta sequences. TCRdb re-called the 5' RACE reads with MiXCR, one entry per CDR3 protein. This table has about 53,000 distinct CDR3 sequences, roughly 7.7% appearing once. These data belong to a study of neurological immune-mediated disorders. Germline assignment: CDR1 SGDLS and CDR2 YYNGEE. This CDR3 has 15 amino acids. The J segment lost 2 bases and the V segment lost 3 bases, leaving 6 bases of the junction unmatched. Study-wide results and limits: In HTLV-1-associated myelopathy, TCR clonal expansion was greatest, and in multiple sclerosis it was least, below healthy controls.

The time point is: longitudinal time-point 3. Sequenced: PBMCs. The origin of this receptor is a middle-aged woman in good health. The chain is built from TRBV9 and TRBJ2-3; TRBD1 agrees at 7 bases. CDR3 DNA: TGTGCCAGCAGCGATGACAGGGCCACCACAGATACGCAGTATTTT. This codes for CASSDDRATTDTQYF.